The source of this TCR beta chain is a study of T-cell reconstitution after alpha-beta-depleted transplantation in children. Unique molecular identifiers featured in how the TCRbeta library was prepared. TCRdb processed the PCR reads anew with MiXCR; each CDR3 protein has one entry. The repertoire holds about 270,000 distinct CDR3 sequences, 9.9% seen once, with around 9.1% in the top ten. Germline V gene sequence: CDR1 MDHEN, CDR2 SYDVKM. The V and J ends lost 4 bases and 2 bases, in that order; junction bases with no gene match: 8. The CDR3 has 18 amino acids. The sequencing used PBMCs from the stem cell graft donor, collected from the stem cell graft. The rearrangement uses TRBV28 and TRBJ2-6; 10 nucleotides align to TRBD1. This sequence originates from a human donor who donated a stem cell graft to a child with SCID. CDR3 sequence reads: CASSSRQGASTGANVLTF. CDR3 nucleotides: TGTGCCAGCAGTTCCCGACAGGGGGCATCCACTGGGGCCAACGTCCTGACTTTC.